This TCR beta chain was captured in a study of blood T cell repertoires in COVID-19. Methods used by the authors: From reference gene primer amplification, estimates of nucleated cell counts were derived. The data were produced by immunoSEQ multiplex PCR, yet TCRdb's version contains in-frame clones alone and is incomplete. V, J and clone size reflect that table, while D and trimming were determined from the DNA. The sample carries 250,000 to 350,000 clones, about four fifths recorded once. Trimming pared 7 bases from V and 6 bases from J, leaving 18 bases between. Germline loops: CDR1 LNHDA, CDR2 SQIVND (reference sequence). The CDR3 covers 15 residues. Seattle's enrolled individuals joined amid active infection and were then monitored longitudinally.

The origin of this receptor is a human donor with COVID-19, enrolled during active disease. The donor label of this sample is uncertain. This chain joins TRBV19 and TRBJ2-2; D possibly corresponds to TRBD1 (7 bases). The sequenced material came from peripheral blood. The CDR3: CASTIWRGRPGELFF. The CDR3 coding sequence is TGTGCCAGTACCATCTGGAGGGGGCGCCCCGGGGAGCTGTTTTTT.